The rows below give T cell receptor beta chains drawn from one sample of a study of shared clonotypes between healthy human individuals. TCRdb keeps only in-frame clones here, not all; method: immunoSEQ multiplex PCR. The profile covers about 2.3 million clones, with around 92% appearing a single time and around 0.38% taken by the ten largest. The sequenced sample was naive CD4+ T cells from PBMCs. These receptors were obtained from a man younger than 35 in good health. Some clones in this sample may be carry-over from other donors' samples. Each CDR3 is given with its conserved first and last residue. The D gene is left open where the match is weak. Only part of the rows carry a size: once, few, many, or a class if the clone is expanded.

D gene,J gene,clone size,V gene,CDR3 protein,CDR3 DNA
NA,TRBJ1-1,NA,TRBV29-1,CSVTGAGRALTEAFF,TGCAGCGTAACCGGCGCCGGACGCGCCCTCACTGAAGCTTTCTTT
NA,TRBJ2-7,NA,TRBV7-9,CASNGDPPLEQYF,TGTGCCAGCAACGGGGACCCTCCCCTCGAGCAGTACTTC
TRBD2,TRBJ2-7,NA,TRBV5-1,CASSFLAGASGGEQYF,TGCGCCAGCAGCTTTCTAGCGGGCGCTTCTGGAGGCGAGCAGTACTTC
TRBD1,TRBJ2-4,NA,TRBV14,CASSQAPWTGLAKNIQYF,TGTGCCAGCAGCCAAGCCCCCTGGACAGGTCTAGCCAAAAACATTCAGTACTTC
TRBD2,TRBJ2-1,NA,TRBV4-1,CASSQVASGRANEQFF,TGCGCCAGCAGCCAAGTTGCTAGCGGGAGGGCCAATGAGCAGTTCTTC
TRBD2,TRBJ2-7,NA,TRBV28,CASSSSGSYEQYF,TGTGCCAGCAGTTCTAGCGGTTCCTACGAGCAGTACTTC
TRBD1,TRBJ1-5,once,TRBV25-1,CASSEGVGQGSQPQHF,TGTGCCAGCAGTGAAGGGGTGGGACAGGGGAGTCAGCCCCAGCATTTT
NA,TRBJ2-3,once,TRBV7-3,CASSWVDTDTQYF,TGTGCCAGCAGCTGGGTGGATACAGATACGCAGTATTTT
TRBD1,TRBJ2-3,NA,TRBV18,CASSPNVGDRETQYF,TGTGCCAGCTCACCAAACGTCGGGGACAGGGAGACGCAGTATTTT
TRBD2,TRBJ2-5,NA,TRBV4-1,CASSATRVGGRETQYF,TGCGCCAGCAGCGCGACTAGAGTGGGAGGGCGGGAGACCCAGTACTTC
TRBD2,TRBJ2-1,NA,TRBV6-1,CASETSGGYNEQFF,TGTGCCAGCGAAACTAGCGGAGGCTACAATGAGCAGTTCTTC
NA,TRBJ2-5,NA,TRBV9,CASSVQATGQETQYF,TGTGCCAGCAGCGTGCAAGCTACGGGGCAAGAGACCCAGTACTTC
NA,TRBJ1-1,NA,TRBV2,CASSTPRVARTEAFF,TGTGCCAGCAGCACGCCCAGGGTAGCTAGGACTGAAGCTTTCTTT
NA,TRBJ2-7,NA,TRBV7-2,CASSTQAQASYEQYF,TGTGCCAGCAGCACTCAGGCACAGGCTAGCTACGAGCAGTACTTC
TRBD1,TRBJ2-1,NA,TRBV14,CASSPDRRPYNEQFF,TGTGCCAGCAGCCCGGACAGGAGACCTTACAATGAGCAGTTCTTC
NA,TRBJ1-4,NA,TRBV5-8,CASSSRQVREEKLFF,TGTGCCAGCAGCAGTCGACAGGTAAGGGAGGAAAAACTGTTTTTT
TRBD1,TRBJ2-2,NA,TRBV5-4,CASSQGARTGELFF,TGTGCCAGCAGCCAGGGGGCAAGGACCGGGGAGCTGTTTTTT
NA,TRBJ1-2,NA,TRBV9,CASSVGGQGGYGYTF,TGTGCCAGCAGCGTAGGGGGCCAAGGCGGCTATGGCTACACCTTC
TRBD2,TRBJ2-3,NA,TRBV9,CASTAGGVRSRSTQYF,TGTGCCAGCACGGCGGGAGGTGTTCGGTCTCGTAGTACGCAGTATTTT
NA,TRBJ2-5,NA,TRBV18,CASSPPSQETQYF,TGTGCCAGCTCACCACCTTCCCAAGAGACCCAGTACTTC
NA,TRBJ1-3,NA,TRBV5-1,CASSLPSSGNTIYF,TGCGCCAGCAGCTTGCCTAGCTCTGGAAACACCATATATTTT
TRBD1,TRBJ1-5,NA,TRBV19,CASSIFPDRGNQPQHF,TGTGCCAGTAGTATATTCCCGGACAGGGGCAATCAGCCCCAGCATTTT
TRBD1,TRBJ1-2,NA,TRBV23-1,CASRGQSGPNYGYTF,TGCGCCAGCAGGGGACAGTCGGGCCCTAACTATGGCTACACCTTC